There are a few counts of the clone carrying this T cell receptor beta chain. Its antigen is currently unknown. These data originate in a study of identical twins. The study's findings and limits: Recombination models fit unrelated individuals' TCR alpha sharing but underestimated twins'. Beta out-of-frame sequences showed weaker excess twin sharing. There were fewer insertions in abundant cord blood beta clonotypes, but memory repertoires showed no such pattern.

cDNA carried unique molecular identifiers, and a universal primer site was added by template switching. One entry per CDR3 protein, called by TCRdb with MiXCR from the 5' RACE reads. Altogether 1.5 million to 2 million distinct CDR3 sequences are present, under 35% being singletons, with the ten largest covering approximately 0.25%. V was shortened by 4 bases and J by 5 bases, with 6 bases between the two germline ends. Germline V CDR1 and CDR2: SGHTA, FQGNSA. This CDR3 has 13 amino acids. The sample was cord blood. The rearrangement joins TRBV7-2 to TRBJ1-6; the D is unclear. The TCR sequence derives from a newborn girl in good health. CDR3 sequence reads: CASSSQNNSPLHF. The CDR3 DNA follows: TGTGCCAGCAGCTCCCAAAATAATTCACCCCTCCACTTT.